This TCR beta chain was captured by sequencing in a study of cytomegalovirus exposure and HLA in healthy donors (dated by TCRdb to about 2017). Looking at the study overall: According to an earlier analysis of 587 of the donors, about 170 million T cells yielded over 90 million unique TCR beta sequences and about 300 Gb of sequence data. Approximately 310 gigabases of sequencing data and some 85 million unique TCR sequences were included in an early release covering 550 to 650 HLA-typed donors. Among the roughly 400 genotyped donors, under 90% belonged to the genetic ancestry cluster associated with self-reported Caucasian donors. The study aimed to test whether cataloging public T cell receptors could reveal signatures of past pathogen exposure. The study profiled the T cell repertoires of under 700 subjects by immunosequencing and related them to cytomegalovirus serostatus. A separate validation cohort of some 130 different subjects was used in addition to the 666-subject first cohort. To predict cytomegalovirus infection status, the study brought together high-throughput TCR immunosequencing, statistical association of individual TCRs with disease status, and machine learning. A later analysis re-analyzed previously published TCR beta repertoires from approximately 670 donors and added high-resolution HLA genotyping to study TCR occurrence patterns. The later analysis used no new phenotypic data to find candidate immune exposures, relying instead on TCR beta sequences and their occurrence across donors. In an earlier analysis of over 550 of the donors, high-throughput TCR beta sequencing was used to judge whether each TCR beta V gene segment behaved as functional or pseudogenic. Alongside the repertoire data, information on donor age, sex, ethnicity and CMV serostatus was compiled. Genome-wide SNP genotypes for about three fifths of the 666 donors were used in a later genetic analysis, which treated that subset as a discovery cohort. Every discovery cohort repertoire had been produced on one sequencing platform. HLA typing covered class I and class II loci at four-digit resolution. Typing coverage differed by locus: A, B, C, DRB1 and DQB1 were typed in roughly 629-640 donors, DQA1 in roughly 510, DPA1 in nearly 610, and DPB1 in 472. Four to six DR-DQ haplotypes were handled as single units for association and clustering, since linkage in the cohort was strong. Across about 370 genotyped donors of the cohort, an average of roughly 250,000 unique TCR beta nucleotide sequences per donor were sequenced, and about a sixth of those sequences were non-productive. What the study reported, not specific to this receptor: Because counts were too low, 15 to 20 rarely observed V segments, including chromosome 9 orphons, were excluded from the earlier analysis of several hundred of the donors. The sequencing pipeline was judged likely to have produced a cluster of highly shared sequence variants as a technical artifact. Most CMV-associated TCR beta chains appeared to be HLA-restricted in a later analysis, and the HLA associations seemed to be driven largely by CMV exposure. An association between a missense DCLRE1C variant and V-gene and J-gene trimming of TCR beta chains was found in a later genetic analysis and replicated in an independent cohort. A further reported finding was that TCR beta sequences accurately predicted the HLA-A and HLA-B alleles for most subjects in the first cohort. The authors suggested that the approach could potentially be generalized to other disease states and immunological phenotypes. For the cohort, immune exposure information was limited to CMV serostatus. Correlated functional status among segregating V segments might be attributable to linkage disequilibrium, but an unknown experimental factor could not be ruled out. In an earlier analysis of more than 500 of the donors, most TCR beta V segments appeared in productive rearrangements about 87% or about 30% of the time, broadly matching IMGT annotations. Assigning TCR associations to individual alleles was difficult when HLA alleles, especially DR and DQ, strongly co-occurred. While some public TCRs were present in many individuals, most TCR sequences turned up only very rarely across donors. According to a later analysis, parvovirus B19, influenza, CMV and Epstein-Barr virus appeared linked to several top co-occurrence clusters. According to a later analysis, TCR association rates differed among HLA loci, with DRB1 alleles showing the most associated TCRs and HLA-C alleles showing the fewest. A later genetic analysis reported fewer N-insertions in productive TCRs among donors in an Asian-associated ancestry cluster than the approximately 700-donor mean. Because HLA typing was unavailable for some donors at each locus, only the typed subset was used in association tests. The presence/absence analyses assumed that sequencing depth was roughly uniform across donors, and that assumption may not be true. In this cohort, only TCR beta chains were sequenced, and detectable features were limited by the absence of alpha or paired-chain data. Specific HLA alleles were associated with about 17,000 TCR beta sequences at a false discovery rate of 0.05 in a later analysis. The classifier was reported to diagnose cytomegalovirus status with high specificity and sensitivity in both the original cohort and the validation cohort. Because the 87-base-pair reads could not distinguish some IMGT-functional V segments, including TRBV6-2 and TRBV6-3, those segments were excluded. In vitro tests confirmed that a few of the cytomegalovirus-associated TCR beta chains recognize cytomegalovirus antigens. The study gave a list of 150 to 200 TCR beta chains associated with cytomegalovirus. A later analysis found that HLA-associated TCR beta chains were more clonally expanded and had lower generation probabilities than equally common non-associated chains.

Taken from cysteine to phenylalanine, the CDR3 has 15 residues. Just CDR3 DNA is preserved here, 45 bases in frame from base 1. Trimming costs V 3 bases and J 5 bases, and their ends lie 14 bases apart. CDR1 and CDR2, per the germline V gene (reference sequence), are LNHDA and SQIVND. Library preparation employed the immunoSEQ multiplex PCR assay. A mixture of 60 forward primers for TCR Vbeta segments and 13 reverse primers for TCR Jbeta segments was used in the multiplex PCR. A multiplex PCR assay on genomic DNA amplified the CDR3 region of rearranged TCR beta genes. On the Illumina HiSeq System, the amplified TCR beta libraries were sequenced as 87-base-pair reads. The original methods were these. Across the 670 or so repertoires, a later analysis counted tens of millions of unique TCR beta chains, some 11 million of which were shared by at least two donors. To remove PCR and sequencing errors, raw reads were error-corrected and collapsed into unique sequences using a nearest-neighbor algorithm that merged closely related sequences. To assign V, D and J gene segments, CDR3 sequences were aligned to IMGT reference sequences. For a sequence to be retained, at least a six-nucleotide match to both a V gene segment and a J gene segment was required. Rearrangements were called productive when the CDR3 lacked stop codons and stayed in frame with V and J; all others were non-productive. Following IMGT convention, CDR3 was defined as the stretch from the second conserved V-encoded cysteine to the conserved J-encoded phenylalanine. In an earlier analysis of 500 to 650 of the donors, sequences lacking an unambiguous match to a single V gene segment were excluded. In an earlier analysis of approximately 550 of the donors, V segments were called functional above 56.7% productive rearrangements and were called segregating when the between-donor standard deviation exceeded 5%. A statistical classification framework was built for diagnosing cytomegalovirus status from the catalog of TCR beta chain sequences. V and J gene assignment, in a later analysis, came from comparing TCR nucleotide sequences with IMGT/GENE-DB human TR gene sequences. A later analysis assigned CDR3 sequences and most-parsimonious VDJ recombination scenarios with the TCRdist pipeline. A later analysis defined each TCR beta chain by its CDR3 amino acid sequence plus V-gene family, and excluded reads lacking a unique V-gene family. To address suspected cross-contamination and a sequencing artifact, a later analysis removed over 500 highly shared, low-generation-probability nucleotide sequences. In a later analysis, a clonal expansion index for each public chain was calculated from normalized within-repertoire ranks of inferred template counts. Generation probabilities in a later analysis came from a VDJ recombination model fitted to out-of-frame rearrangements, and those results were checked against IGoR. In a later analysis, hypergeometric tests were used to score TCR-TCR, TCR-HLA and TCR-CMV co-occurrence, with a repertoire-size bias correction applied to TCR pairs. To estimate false discovery rates, a later analysis permuted the HLA or CMV assignments 20 times. A later analysis grouped co-occurring TCRs with DBSCAN, adding TCRdist sequence similarity when clustering within HLA-allele-positive subsets. Co-occurrence clustering excluded repertoires with fewer than 30,000 or more than 120,000 public chains, plus five with anomalous nucleotide sharing. In TCRdb, the immuneACCESS table is reduced to in-frame sequences with V and J assigned. These tables do not hold every clone; where another copy was compared, an unresolved V gene accounts for under half, and the others remain unexplained. V and J calls and clone size follow that table, whereas D and trimming were derived from the DNA. The sample table holds 180,000 or so clones, of which 65% to 85% were seen once. The ten largest account for about 5% of the sample.

In total, 600 or so healthy bone marrow donors made up the cohort. At the time of sampling, every cohort member was nominally healthy, though immune exposures that went unrecorded were likely present. The donor was CMV seropositive and was included in the group of approximately 310 seropositive cohort members. Each donor provided a peripheral blood sample, and peripheral blood mononuclear cells were used for TCR beta sequencing. The Qiagen DNeasy Blood Extraction Kit was used to extract genomic DNA from the blood cell samples. In this sample, this clone turned up a few times. Its binding antigen is unknown. No base quality values were provided; no much bigger clone lies one nucleotide off.

The rearranged chain carries TRBV19 and TRBJ2-1; a tentative D match to TRBD1 spans 5 bases. The specimen sequenced was PBMCs. This TCR derives from a woman aged 50 to 60 in good health and CMV-seropositive. The nucleotides are TGTGCCAGTAGTATTGGTCCGGACACTCACAATGAGCAGTTCTTC. It is translated as CASSIGPDTHNEQFF.